The subject of this entry is one TCR beta chain. This entry comes from a study of blood T cell repertoires in COVID-19. Germline-derived CDR1 and CDR2 are SGHDT and YYEEEE. J was trimmed by 6 bases and V by 0 bases; bases with no gene match: 5. This CDR3 is built from 15 residues. In the study's own analysis: Reference gene primer amplification in the assay estimated nucleated cell counts. The assay was immunoSEQ multiplex PCR, and TCRdb's table has in-frame clones only and misses some. Clonal size and the V and J genes are those of that table, whereas D and trimming came from the DNA. The table records some 130,000 clones, approximately 86% of them present only once. Two negative PCRs, clearance, or symptom resolution had been documented for recovered Cohort 3 donors.

The chain couples TRBV5-6 to TRBJ1-5, with 8 bases identical to TRBD1. Sequenced input: PBMCs or T cells enriched from blood (not recorded which). The TCR comes from a woman between 50 and 59 years old who had recovered from COVID-19. The CDR3 DNA reads TGTGCCAGCAGCTTGGGGCGACAGGGGCTTCAGCCCCAGCATTTT. It encodes CASSLGRQGLQPQHF.